This record looks at one T cell receptor (beta chain) sequence and its context. Its antigen is not yet known. Within one base of it there is no much larger clone, and no base qualities were kept. The time point label of this sample denotes: baseline before first vaccination. Vaccinee samples came from UK trials COV001 and COV002, including a single-blind randomized controlled phase 2/3 trial of AZD1222 (ChAdOx1 nCoV-19) in healthy adults. Trial participant PBMC samples were collected at day 0 and day 28 after the second dose for TCRbeta chain sequencing. The sample comes from a study of T cell responses to AZD1222 COVID-19 vaccine (dated by TCRdb to 2020 to 2023). Study-level background: Because spike-specific TCR depth and breadth did not differ between the two schedules, AZD1222 recipients who got a second dose at roughly 4 weeks were pooled with those who got a second dose at roughly 12 weeks. A total of 230 to 250 trial participants underwent TCR sequencing, of whom 207 had received two doses of AZD1222 and approximately 26 had received two doses of the MenACWY control vaccine. Trial participants were enrolled by age into 18-55, 56-69 and 70-plus year subgroups, with 148, 28 and 57 TCR-sequenced participants respectively. The paper as a whole reports these results and caveats: After two AZD1222 doses, both the breadth and the depth of spike-specific TCRs were significantly higher than at day 0 and than in MenACWY recipients. CD4 TCRs associated with the vaccine covered the entire spike protein, and the dominant responses were in regions 160-218 and 743-854. Only five to seven AZD1222 recipients were SARS-CoV-2 seropositive at baseline, limiting conclusions about previously exposed vaccinees. In the small 56-69-year group, the increase in depth fell short of significance, most likely because of low power. Epitopes outside the regions mutated in the B.1.351 and B.1.1.7 variants were reportedly recognized by nearly half of the unique spike-specific TCRs. Participants were mostly white British, with more females than males. The authors suggested clonal diversity may have been underestimated. Because no day 14 peak-response samples were available, repertoires were characterized only after the peak T cell response.

The CDR3 regions of human TCRbeta chains were analyzed by immunosequencing. Under the source paper's analysis protocol: TCRs in the repertoires were compared against a reference library of SARS-CoV-2-specific TCRs that had been generated with the MIRA antigen-specificity platform. Breadth meant the fraction of unique TCRs that were SARS-CoV-2-associated, whereas depth meant the fraction of total T cells that were SARS-CoV-2-associated. Using the MIRA data, each spike-specific TCR was assigned both to the spike region to which the TCR was reactive and to a CD4 or CD8 class. Log10-transformed breadth and depth values were compared by one-way ANOVA with Sidak's multiple comparisons tests. TCRdb obtained this table from immuneACCESS and retained in-frame rearrangements with V and J assigned. These tables miss some clones; where compared with another copy, unresolved V genes account for less than half of the shortfall, and the remainder is unexplained. V and J calls and clone size are as listed in that table; D and trimming were resolved from the DNA. Across this sample there are some 160,000 clones, with about nine tenths seen only once. The top ten constitute around 5.9% of the sample.

Specimen: peripheral blood, collected on day 0 of AZD1222 vaccination. The TCR was taken from an adult in good health.

The DNA is as follows: TGTGCCAGCAGCACCCTTGGACCGCCGAATTCACCCCTCCACTTT. It codes for CASSTLGPPNSPLHF. The rearrangement combines TRBV7-2 with TRBJ1-6, with no D gene named confidently. The trim is 5 bases for V and 7 bases for J, with a gap of 15 bases between the germline ends. From the germline V gene, CDR1 is SGHTA and CDR2 is FQGNSA. Reading from cysteine to phenylalanine, the CDR3 counts 15 amino acids. The DNA shown is the 45-base CDR3, in frame from base 1.